This TCR beta chain was profiled in a study of blood T cell repertoires in COVID-19. About the study: The samples span acute and convalescent COVID-19 from the United States, Italy and Spain.

Authors' data handling: From reference gene primer amplification, estimates of nucleated cell counts were derived. Libraries were prepared by immunoSEQ multiplex PCR; TCRdb keeps only in-frame clonotypes and omits some of them. D and trimming were read from the DNA, whereas the V and J calls and clone size are those reported in that table. The data contain around 15,000 clones, 89% of them singletons. Germline V gene lookup returns CDR1 KGHDR and CDR2 SFDVKD. Trimming took 7 bases from V and 1 from J, leaving 13 bases between them. The CDR3 spans 15 residues. The source is a human donor in a cohort sampled during active COVID-19. The chain joins TRBV24-1 to TRBJ2-4; D possibly corresponds to TRBD1 (5 bases). The specimen sequenced was peripheral blood. CDR3 residues: CATSQGTRAKNIQYF. In DNA, the CDR3 is TGTGCCACCAGCCAGGGTACTCGGGCCAAAAACATTCAGTACTTC.